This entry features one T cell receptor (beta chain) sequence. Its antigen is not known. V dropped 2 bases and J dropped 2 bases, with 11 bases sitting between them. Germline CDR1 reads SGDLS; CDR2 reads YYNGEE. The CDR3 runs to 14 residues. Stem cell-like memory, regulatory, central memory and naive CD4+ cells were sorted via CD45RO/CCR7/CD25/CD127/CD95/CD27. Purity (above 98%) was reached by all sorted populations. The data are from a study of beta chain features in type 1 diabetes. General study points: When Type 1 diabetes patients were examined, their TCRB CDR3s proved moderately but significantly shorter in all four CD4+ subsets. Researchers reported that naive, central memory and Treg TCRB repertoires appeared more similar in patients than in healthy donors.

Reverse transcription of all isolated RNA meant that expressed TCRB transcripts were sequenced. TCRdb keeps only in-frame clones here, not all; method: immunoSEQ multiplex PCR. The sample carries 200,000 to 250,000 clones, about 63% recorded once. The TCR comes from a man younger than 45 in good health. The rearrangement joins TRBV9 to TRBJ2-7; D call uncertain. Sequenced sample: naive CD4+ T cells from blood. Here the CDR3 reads CASSVRTDTYEQYF. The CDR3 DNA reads TGTGCCAGCAGCGTGAGGACGGATACCTACGAGCAGTACTTC.